This T cell receptor (beta chain) is from a study of radiation and T cells in renal cell carcinoma. This clone was counted a single time. What it binds is unknown. Broader study findings: Without pretreatment biopsies, baseline tumor clonotype presence was undetermined.

The method was immunoSEQ multiplex PCR; TCRdb's version includes in-frame clones alone and lacks a portion of them. The table shows tens of thousands of clones, with approximately 83% occurring only once. Time point: baseline pretreatment blood. Specified treatment: 15 Gy SBRT to primary tumor, nephrectomy 4 weeks later. The tumor was a clear cell renal cell carcinoma. Unmatched junction bases numbered 2, after V lost 0 bases and J lost 6 bases. Germline V CDR1 and CDR2: MGHDK, SYGVNS. This CDR3 is built from 16 residues. V is TRBV25-1 and J is TRBJ1-4, with 12 bases lining up with TRBD1. The sequences come from blood, collected from a patient whose treatment included radiotherapy and nephrectomy. The TCR comes from a man between 60 and 75 years old with renal cell carcinoma. Here the CDR3 reads CASSEYGTGGYEKLFF. CDR3 DNA: TGTGCCAGCAGTGAATACGGGACAGGGGGCTATGAAAAACTGTTTTTT.